This T cell receptor (beta chain) stems from a study of blood T cells in healthy people across ages. Study results and caveats: Higher diversity and more naive CD4+ cells were features of long-lived donors, compared to aged donors. CMV infection status of these donors was not known.

Isolation of PBMCs gave at least 6 million cells per sample. A second PCR, run for about 7 to 11 cycles, used a sample-barcoded 5' primer plus a J-beta primer mix. TCRdb reanalysed the 5' RACE reads using MiXCR and keeps one entry per CDR3 protein. The sample consists of about 560,000 distinct CDR3 sequences, 25% to 35% of them appearing once. There are 14 residues in the CDR3. The germline V gene encodes CDR1 DFQATT and CDR2 SNEGSKA (reference sequence). V was pared by 1 base and J by 4 bases, with 3 bases of the junction left unmatched. About this clonotype: The antigen remains undetermined.

The sample was also linked to a second study, of T cells of mothers and their children. That report notes: Researchers report slightly higher, though non-significant, overlap in related mother-child pairs than in unrelated pairs.

The sequenced sample was blood. This receptor was identified in a boy aged 2 to 10 in good health. The genes are TRBV20-1 and TRBJ2-2; 7 positions agree with TRBD1. The CDR3 DNA sequence: TGCAGTGCTAGAGGAGGGACAGCCACCGGGGAGCTGTTTTTT. Protein sequence: CSARGGTATGELFF.